This T cell receptor beta chain was found in a study of shared clonotypes between healthy human individuals. Every donor was a Caucasian adult from Nashville, Tennessee. A split of CD4+ cells into CD45RA+ naive and CD45RA-negative memory subsets was performed. The CDR3 has 15 residues. The germline gives CDR1 SGHVS, CDR2 FQNEAQ. V lost 6 bases and J 4 bases, leaving 18 bases between the germline ends. Whole-study results and caveats: Several donors showed sharing of about 4.6% of naive CD4 clonotypes.

Methods used by the authors: Junction-only immunoSEQ sequences carried no quality scores, so filtering differed. Clones were sequenced by immunoSEQ multiplex PCR, and TCRdb holds only the in-frame ones, with some missing. The D gene and trimming were derived from the DNA, and the V and J assignments and clone size from that table. The table records about 2.4 million clones, 93% of them present only once. To note about this clone: Its cognate antigen is unknown.

Source material: naive CD4+ T cells from PBMCs. Subset described: CD45RA+ positively selected. This chain connects TRBV7-8 to TRBJ2-5; D perhaps matches TRBD1 (7 bases). The sequence was collected from a man between 18 and 29 years old in good health. Some clones in this sample may be carry-over from other donors' samples. CDR3 sequence: CASRSFRGDLETQYF. CDR3 bases: TGTGCCAGCAGATCGTTCAGGGGGGATTTAGAGACCCAGTACTTC.